This TCR beta chain was obtained from a study of shared clonotypes between healthy human individuals. Study-level findings and limits: Memory subsets had estimated richness that was generally smaller than that of naive subsets.

Note on this clone: Its cognate antigen is unknown. A read error may account for a junction end that differs from germline.

The method was immunoSEQ multiplex PCR; TCRdb's version includes in-frame clones alone and lacks a portion of them. The data hold approximately 1,000,000 clones, with roughly 80% observed a single time. Germline V lookup: CDR1 MNHEY, CDR2 SVGAGI. This CDR3 is 12 amino acids long. Sequenced sample: memory CD4+ T cells from PBMCs. Indicated subset: CD45RA-negative fraction. This chain uses TRBV6-5 with TRBJ1-1, with a tentative D call TRBD1 (5 bases). This sequence originates from a man aged 18 to 29 in good health. Some clones in this sample may be carry-over from other donors' samples. The CDR3, as DNA: TGTGCTAGCAGTGAAGCGTGGGGACCCCAAGTCTTT. Encoded protein: CASSEAWGPQVF.